This TCR beta chain comes out of a study of sequential checkpoint blockade in melanoma. About the study: Both treatment sequences were followed by maintenance nivolumab. After nivolumab or ipilimumab alone, around 20 patients had week-13 rebiopsies.

Findings and caveats of the study: PD-L1 staining and CD8+ counts, not mutational load, tracked tumor T-cell clonality.

Sequencing used immunoSEQ multiplex PCR; TCRdb keeps in-frame clones, though not all of them. The sample consists of around 2,000 clones, under 20% of them appearing once. As to treatment: randomized to nivolumab then ipilimumab (arm A) or the reverse (arm B). This clone was seen a few times. Its target is unknown. The material was tumor tissue (inferred from file names), obtained from a patient given nivolumab and ipilimumab in sequence. The source is a human donor with melanoma.

Here the CDR3 DNA reads TGTGCCAGCACCACCTTTCCGGGGGGGCGGATCACCGGGGAGCTGTTTTTT. It specifies CASTTFPGGRITGELFF. The chain uses TRBV6-8 and TRBJ2-2, with TRBD2 matching over 8 bases. Germline V CDR1 and CDR2: MNHGY, SAAAGT. The CDR3 runs to 17 residues. Trimming removed 7 bases from V and 4 bases from J; junction bases left unmatched: 14.